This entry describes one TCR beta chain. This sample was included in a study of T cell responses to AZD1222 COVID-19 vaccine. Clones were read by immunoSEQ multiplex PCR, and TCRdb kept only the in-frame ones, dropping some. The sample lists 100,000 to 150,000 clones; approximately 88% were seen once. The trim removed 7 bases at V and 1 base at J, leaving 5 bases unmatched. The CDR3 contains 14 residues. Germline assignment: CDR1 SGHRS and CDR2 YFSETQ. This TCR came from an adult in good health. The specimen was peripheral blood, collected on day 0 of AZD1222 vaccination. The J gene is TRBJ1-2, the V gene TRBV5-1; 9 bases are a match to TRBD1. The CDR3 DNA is TGCGCCAGCGGCCCGGGACAGGGTAACTATGGCTACACCTTC. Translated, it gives CASGPGQGNYGYTF.